This T cell receptor (beta chain) was identified in a study of early stage breast cancer tumors listed by TCRdb under 2017. For context, the study as a whole: Of the approximately 15 invasive breast tumors, some twelve were found to be estrogen receptor-positive, progesterone receptor-positive and HER2-negative. On average, each sample had about 10-fold read coverage. The samples as a whole yielded some 2,700,000 detected templates, corresponding to fewer than 1.4 million unique clonotypes. Eight of the 12 ER+/PR+/HER2- tumors were invasive ductal carcinomas, while the other four were invasive lobular carcinomas.

The CDR3 starts with the cysteine, ends with the phenylalanine, and has 15 residues. Kept here is only the CDR3 DNA, which spans 45 bases and is read in frame from base 1. V and J lose 2 bases and 5 bases, and a span of 16 bases separates them. From a lookup of the germline V gene (reference sequence), CDR1 and CDR2 are PRHDT and FYEKMQ. Each sample was amplified as two independent genomic DNA replicates: around 0.5 ug for blood and roughly 1.5 ug for tumor or normal breast. Following the manufacturer's instructions, the ImmunoSeq Intro kit was used to carry out TCRB sequencing on genomic DNA. The multiplex PCR ran for about 31 cycles using proprietary primers and spike-in control sequences for absolute quantification. Single-end 150-bp reads were used to sequence an 87-bp fragment spanning the CDR3 plus the flanking V and J genes. Each lane of an Illumina MiSeq running version 3.0 chemistry carried seven multiplexed samples, with two replicates apiece. The study's own analysis went as follows. The vendor's proprietary pipeline handled the raw data processing, merging both replicates into a single result for each sample. A clonotype was defined as productive rearrangements that share the same V-gene family, CDR3 amino acid sequence and J-gene segment. Clonality was computed as 1 minus the normalized Shannon entropy (Pielou evenness) of TCRB abundances. T cell density was estimated as total templates divided by the number of input cells, with the number of input cells inferred from the DNA input amount. Recon, run with its default parameters, was used to estimate overall repertoire diversity and clonality. A clonotype counted as tumor-enriched if its abundance in tumor exceeded 0.1% and was at least 32-fold higher than its abundance in normal breast. In TCRdb, the immuneACCESS table is reduced to in-frame sequences with V and J assigned. These tables do not hold every clone; where another copy was compared, an unresolved V gene accounts for under half, and the others remain unexplained. That table furnishes V, J and clone size, whereas the DNA furnished D and trimming. The sample yields more than 65,000 clones; less than 90% were counted once. Together, the top ten hold about 4.8% of the sample.

About this clone itself: What antigen it recognizes has not been identified. Per-base qualities were not stored, and no clone one base away is much larger.

Broad study findings and their caveats: Compared with adjacent normal breast tissue, tumors had higher clonality and approximately 2.5-fold greater T cell density. The small cohort size prevented analysis by tumor subtype. Enriched TCRB sequences shared across patients were found to be mostly commonly generated sequences that were unlikely to play an important role in the tumor microenvironment. Bulk genomic DNA sequencing of unsorted cells missed chain pairing and functional markers such as CD4, CD8 and FOXP3. Repertoires from blood and normal breast were more alike than repertoires from blood and tumor, and in about 90% of the 16 patients, comparing each tissue with blood separated tumor from normal.

The study profiled bulk TCR beta-chain repertoires in matched peripheral blood, tumor and adjacent normal breast tissue taken from fewer than 20 patients with early-stage breast cancer. Before surgery, roughly 4.5-11 mL of whole blood was collected in EDTA tubes and processed within 2 hours. Peripheral blood mononuclear cells were isolated by Ficoll-Paque centrifugation in SepMate-50 tubes. PBMCs were cryopreserved in roughly 90% FBS with approximately 10% DMSO in aliquots of roughly 2 to 4.5 million cells and stored in liquid nitrogen. The Qiagen AllPrep DNA/RNA Mini kit was used for genomic DNA extraction.

The chain links TRBV13 with TRBJ2-7; perhaps TRBD2 is the D gene, with 6 bases matching. What was sequenced was blood. The sequence came from a person aged 40 to 49 with breast cancer. The CDR3 region has the sequence CASSLTSSAADEQYF. The DNA sequence is given as TGTGCCAGCAGCTTAACGTCTAGCGCGGCAGACGAGCAGTACTTC.